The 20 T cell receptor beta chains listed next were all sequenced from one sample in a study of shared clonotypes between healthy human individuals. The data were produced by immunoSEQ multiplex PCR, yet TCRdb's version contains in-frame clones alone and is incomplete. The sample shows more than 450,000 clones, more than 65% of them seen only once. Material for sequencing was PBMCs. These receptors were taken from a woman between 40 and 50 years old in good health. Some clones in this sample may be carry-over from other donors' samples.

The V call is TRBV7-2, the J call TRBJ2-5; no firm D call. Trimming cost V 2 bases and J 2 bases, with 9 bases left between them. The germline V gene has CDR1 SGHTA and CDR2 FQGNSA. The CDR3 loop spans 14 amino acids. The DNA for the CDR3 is TGTGCCAGCAGCTTAAGTTGGGGACAAGAGACCCAGTACTTC. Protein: CASSLSWGQETQYF.

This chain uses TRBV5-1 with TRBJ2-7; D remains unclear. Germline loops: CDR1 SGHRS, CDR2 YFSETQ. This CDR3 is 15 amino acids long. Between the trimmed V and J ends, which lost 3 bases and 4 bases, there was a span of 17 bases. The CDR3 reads CASSSTSGPGYEQYF. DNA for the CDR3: TGCGCCAGCAGCTCGACATCGGGCCCTGGGTACGAGCAGTACTTC.

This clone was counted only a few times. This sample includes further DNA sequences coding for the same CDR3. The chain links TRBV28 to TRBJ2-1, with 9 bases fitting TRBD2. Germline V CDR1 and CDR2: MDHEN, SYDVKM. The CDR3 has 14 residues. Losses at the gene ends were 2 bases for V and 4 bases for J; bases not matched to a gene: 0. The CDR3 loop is CASSLAGGYNEQFF. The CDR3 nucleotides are TGTGCCAGCAGTTTAGCGGGAGGGTACAATGAGCAGTTCTTC.

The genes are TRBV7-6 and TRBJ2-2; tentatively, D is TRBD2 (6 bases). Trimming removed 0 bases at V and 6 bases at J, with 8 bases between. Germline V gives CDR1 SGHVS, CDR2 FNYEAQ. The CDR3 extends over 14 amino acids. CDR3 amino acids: CASSLAGLPGELFF. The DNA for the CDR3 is TGTGCCAGCAGCTTAGCCGGACTACCCGGGGAGCTGTTTTTT.

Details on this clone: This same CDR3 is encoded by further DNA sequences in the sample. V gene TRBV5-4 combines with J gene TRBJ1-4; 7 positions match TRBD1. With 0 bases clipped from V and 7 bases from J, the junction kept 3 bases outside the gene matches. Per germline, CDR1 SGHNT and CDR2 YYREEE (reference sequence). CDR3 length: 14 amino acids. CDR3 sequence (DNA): TGTGCCAGCAGCTTGGATAGGGGGCTTGAAAAACTGTTTTTT. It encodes CASSLDRGLEKLFF.

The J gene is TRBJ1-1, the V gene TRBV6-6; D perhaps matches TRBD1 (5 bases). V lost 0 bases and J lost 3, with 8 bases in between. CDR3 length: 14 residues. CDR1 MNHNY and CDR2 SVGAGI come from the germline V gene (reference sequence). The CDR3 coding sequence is TGTGCCAGCAGTTACTCCGGGGGGGACACTGAAGCTTTCTTT. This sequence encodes CASSYSGGDTEAFF.

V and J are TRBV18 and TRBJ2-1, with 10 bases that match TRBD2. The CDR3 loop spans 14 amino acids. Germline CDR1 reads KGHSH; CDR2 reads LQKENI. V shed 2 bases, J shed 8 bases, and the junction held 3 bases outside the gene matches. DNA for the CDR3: TGTGCCAGCTCACCAACTAGCGGGGACCATGAGCAGTTCTTC. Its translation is CASSPTSGDHEQFF.

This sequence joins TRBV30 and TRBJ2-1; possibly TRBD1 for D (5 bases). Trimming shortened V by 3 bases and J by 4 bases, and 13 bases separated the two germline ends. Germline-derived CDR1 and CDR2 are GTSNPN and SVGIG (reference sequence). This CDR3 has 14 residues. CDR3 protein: CAWSREGLYNEQFF. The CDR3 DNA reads TGTGCCTGGAGCAGGGAAGGCCTATACAATGAGCAGTTCTTC.

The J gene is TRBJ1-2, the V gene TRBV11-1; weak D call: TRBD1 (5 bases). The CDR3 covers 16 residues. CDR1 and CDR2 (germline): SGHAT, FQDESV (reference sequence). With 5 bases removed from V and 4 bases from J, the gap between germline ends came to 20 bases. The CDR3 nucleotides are TGTGCCAGCAGCCGCCGGACGGGGCAGGGCCTCTATGGCTACACCTTC. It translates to CASSRRTGQGLYGYTF. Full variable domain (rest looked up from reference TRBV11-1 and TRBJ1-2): EAEVAQSPRYKITEKSQAVAFWCDPISGHATLYWYRQILGQGPELLVQFQDESVVDDSQLPKDRFSAERLKGVDSTLKIQPAELGDSAMYLCASSRRTGQGLYGYTFGSGTRLTVV.

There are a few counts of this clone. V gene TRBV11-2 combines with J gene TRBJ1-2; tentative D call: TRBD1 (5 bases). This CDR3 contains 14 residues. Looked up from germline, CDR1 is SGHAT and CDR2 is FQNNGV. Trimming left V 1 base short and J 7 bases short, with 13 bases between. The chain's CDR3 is CASSLAGVQGGYTF. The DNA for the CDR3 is TGTGCCAGCAGCTTAGCCGGAGTCCAGGGTGGCTACACCTTC.

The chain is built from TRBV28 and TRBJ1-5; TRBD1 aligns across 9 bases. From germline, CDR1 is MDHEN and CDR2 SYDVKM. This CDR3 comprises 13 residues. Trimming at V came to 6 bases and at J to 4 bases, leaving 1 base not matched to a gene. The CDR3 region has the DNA TGTGCCAGCAGGGGACAGGGAAATCAGCCCCAGCATTTT. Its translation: CASRGQGNQPQHF.

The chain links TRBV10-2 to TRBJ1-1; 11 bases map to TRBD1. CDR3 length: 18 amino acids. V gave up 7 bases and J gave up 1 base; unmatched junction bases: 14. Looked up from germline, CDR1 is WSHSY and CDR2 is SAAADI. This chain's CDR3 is CASKLIGGQGATNTEAFF. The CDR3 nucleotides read TGCGCCAGCAAATTAATTGGAGGACAGGGGGCCACGAACACTGAAGCTTTCTTT.

CDR3 coding DNA: TGTGCCAGCAGTGAGTCGGACAACACAGGGATGGAAAAACTGTTTTTT. Its protein product is CASSESDNTGMEKLFF. The chain is built from TRBV6-1 and TRBJ1-4; D possibly corresponds to TRBD1 (6 bases). Trimming took off 3 bases at V and 8 bases at J, with 19 bases between the two ends. Germline V CDR1 and CDR2: MNHNS, SASEGT. The CDR3 runs to 16 residues.

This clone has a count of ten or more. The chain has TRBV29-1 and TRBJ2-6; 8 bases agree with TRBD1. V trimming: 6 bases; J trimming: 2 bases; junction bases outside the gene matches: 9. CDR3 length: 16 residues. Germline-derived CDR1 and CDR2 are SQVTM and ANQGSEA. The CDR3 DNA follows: TGCAGCGTAGCCGATACAGGGGGAACTGGGGCCAACGTCCTGACTTTC. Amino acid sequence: CSVADTGGTGANVLTF.

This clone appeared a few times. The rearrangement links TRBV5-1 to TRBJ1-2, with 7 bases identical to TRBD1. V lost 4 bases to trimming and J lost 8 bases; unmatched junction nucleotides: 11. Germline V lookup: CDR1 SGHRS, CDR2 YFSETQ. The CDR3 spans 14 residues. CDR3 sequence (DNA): TGCGCCAGCAGCCCGACCGACAGGGTGCAAGGCTACACCTTC. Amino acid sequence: CASSPTDRVQGYTF.

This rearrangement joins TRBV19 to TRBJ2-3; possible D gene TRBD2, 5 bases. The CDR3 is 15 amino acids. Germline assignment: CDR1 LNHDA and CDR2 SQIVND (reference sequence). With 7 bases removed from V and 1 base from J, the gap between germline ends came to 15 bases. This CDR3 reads CASTVASGGTDTQYF. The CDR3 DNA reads TGTGCCAGTACAGTGGCGTCCGGGGGCACAGATACGCAGTATTTT. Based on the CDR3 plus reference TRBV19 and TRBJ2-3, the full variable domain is DGGITQSPKYLFRKEGQNVTLSCEQNLNHDAMYWYRQDPGQGLRLIYYSQIVNDFQKGDIAEGYSVSREKKESFPLTVTSAQKNPTAFYLCASTVASGGTDTQYFGPGTRLTVL.

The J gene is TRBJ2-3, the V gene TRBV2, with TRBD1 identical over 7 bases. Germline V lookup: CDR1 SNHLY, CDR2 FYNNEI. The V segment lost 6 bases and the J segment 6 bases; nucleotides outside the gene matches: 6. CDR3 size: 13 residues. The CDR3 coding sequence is TGTGCCAGCAGCCGGGACAGCGGCGATACGCAGTATTTT. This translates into CASSRDSGDTQYF.

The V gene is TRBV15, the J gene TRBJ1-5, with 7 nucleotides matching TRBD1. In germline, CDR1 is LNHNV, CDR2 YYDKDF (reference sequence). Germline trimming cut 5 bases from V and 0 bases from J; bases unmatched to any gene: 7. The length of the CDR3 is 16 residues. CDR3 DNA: TGTGCCACCAGCCCTGGACAGGCCCTTAGCAATCAGCCCCAGCATTTT. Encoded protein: CATSPGQALSNQPQHF.

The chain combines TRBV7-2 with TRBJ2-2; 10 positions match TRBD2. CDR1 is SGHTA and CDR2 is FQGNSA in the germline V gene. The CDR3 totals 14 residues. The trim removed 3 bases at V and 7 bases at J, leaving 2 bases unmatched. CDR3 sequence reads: CASSFLAGDGELFF. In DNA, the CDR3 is TGTGCCAGCAGCTTTCTAGCGGGAGACGGGGAGCTGTTTTTT.

CDR3 amino acids: CATSREGSLAKNIQYF. In DNA form, the CDR3 reads TGTGCCACCAGCAGAGAGGGCAGTTTAGCCAAAAACATTCAGTACTTC. The chain joins TRBV15 to TRBJ2-4; D unresolved. The CDR3 consists of 16 residues. Trimming removed 0 bases at V and 0 bases at J, with 9 bases between. Germline lookup yields CDR1 LNHNV and CDR2 YYDKDF (reference sequence).